Shown below are 21 T cell receptor beta chains from a single sample sequenced in a study of blood T cell repertoires in COVID-19. TCRdb's table, derived via immunoSEQ multiplex PCR, lists solely in-frame clones and lacks some. The top ten clones hold roughly 6% of a sample with about 180,000 clones, around 85% of them seen once. Sequencing was performed on PBMCs or T cells enriched from blood (not recorded which). Receptors were obtained from a man in his forties who had recovered from COVID-19.

This chain uses TRBV14 with TRBJ2-5, with TRBD1 identical over 8 bases. Germline CDR1 SGHDN, CDR2 FVKESK. With 4 bases clipped from V and 5 bases from J, the junction kept 9 bases outside the gene matches. This CDR3 spans 15 amino acids. The CDR3 is CASSRRQGKFETQYF. The CDR3, as DNA: TGTGCCAGCAGCCGCCGACAGGGGAAGTTTGAGACCCAGTACTTC. The whole variable domain, filled in from reference TRBV14 and TRBJ2-5, reads EAGVTQFPSHSVIEKGQTVTLRCDPISGHDNLYWYRRVMGKEIKFLLHFVKESKQDESGMPNNRFLAERTGGTYSTLKVQPAELEDSGVYFCASSRRQGKFETQYFGPGTRLLVL.

The chain uses TRBV25-1 and TRBJ1-2; TRBD1 agrees at 11 bases. The germline CDR1 and CDR2 sequences are MGHDK and SYGVNS. The CDR3 contains 12 residues. V lost 6 bases, J lost 8 bases, and 2 bases stayed unmatched. DNA for the CDR3: TGTGCCAGCAGAGGACAGGGGGCCGGCTACACCTTC. The encoded protein is CASRGQGAGYTF.

The chain links TRBV5-1 to TRBJ1-2; unclear D gene. CDR1 and CDR2 (germline): SGHRS, YFSETQ. This CDR3 spans 13 amino acids. The V gene lost 4 bases and the J gene lost 8 bases, with 15 bases spanning the gap. CDR3 nucleotide sequence: TGCGCCAGCAGCCAGGACCGGCCGGGGGGCTACACCTTC. This encodes CASSQDRPGGYTF.

The V gene is TRBV5-1, the J gene TRBJ2-1; D not certain. The germline gives CDR1 SGHRS, CDR2 YFSETQ. The CDR3 contains 12 residues. V was pared by 1 base and J by 9 bases, with 8 bases between. CDR3 bases: TGCGCCAGCAGCTTGAACGAGGCTGAGCAGTTCTTC. It specifies CASSLNEAEQFF.

The chain has TRBV13 and TRBJ2-2; the D gene is possibly TRBD2 (6 bases). The germline CDR1 and CDR2 sequences are PRHDT and FYEKMQ (reference sequence). V was trimmed by 5 bases and J by 9 bases, leaving 13 bases between them. The CDR3 consists of 13 residues. This CDR3 reads CASSLRLVRELFF. The CDR3 region has the DNA TGTGCCAGCAGCCTCCGACTAGTCCGGGAGCTGTTTTTT.

J is TRBJ2-7 and V is TRBV19; 14 bases fit TRBD2. CDR1 and CDR2 (germline): LNHDA, SQIVND (reference sequence). This CDR3 has 16 amino acids. V shed 5 bases and J 5 bases; nucleotides not matched to a gene: 8. The CDR3 DNA follows: TGTGCCAGTAGTTCCCGACTAGCGGGAGGGCAAGACGAGCAGTACTTC. This translates into CASSSRLAGGQDEQYF.

The CDR3 DNA reads as TGTGCCACCAGTGAACCCCAGGGTGGGAGCACAGATACGCAGTATTTT. Translating gives CATSEPQGGSTDTQYF. The chain joins TRBV24-1 to TRBJ2-3, with a possible D match to TRBD1 (5 bases). This CDR3 is 16 amino acids long. Germline CDR1 KGHDR, CDR2 SFDVKD. V shed 4 bases and J shed 0 bases, with 13 bases lying between them.

This rearrangement joins TRBV25-1 to TRBJ2-5; 10 nucleotides align to TRBD2. Germline V gives CDR1 MGHDK, CDR2 SYGVNS. With 2 bases clipped from V and 5 bases from J, the junction kept 11 bases outside the gene matches. CDR3 length: 17 residues. CDR3 loop: CASSEPPASGSGETQYF. The CDR3 nucleotides read TGTGCCAGCAGTGAACCCCCTGCTAGCGGGAGCGGGGAGACCCAGTACTTC.

The chain couples TRBV30 to TRBJ1-5, with D unclear. This CDR3 region has 12 residues. V was trimmed by 2 bases and J by 7 bases, leaving 9 bases between them. Germline lookup yields CDR1 GTSNPN and CDR2 SVGIG (reference sequence). The CDR3 region has the DNA TGTGCCTGGAGTTCTCAGGTCCAGCCCCAGCATTTT. Translation gives CAWSSQVQPQHF.

This clone was seen a few times. The chain carries TRBV7-3 and TRBJ2-3; TRBD1 matches 7 bases. V lost 5 bases, J lost 6 bases, and 8 bases stayed unmatched. Germline V lookup: CDR1 SGHTA, CDR2 FQGTGA. This CDR3 region has 14 residues. The CDR3 loop is CASSQGLTGDTQYF. The CDR3 region has the DNA TGTGCCAGCAGCCAGGGGCTGACAGGGGATACGCAGTATTTT. Full variable domain (outside the CDR3, taken from reference TRBV7-3 and TRBJ2-3): GAGVSQTPSNKVTEKGKYVELRCDPISGHTALYWYRQSLGQGPEFLIYFQGTGAADDSGLPNDRFFAVRPEGSVSTLKIQRTERGDSAVYLCASSQGLTGDTQYFGPGTRLTVL.

V usage is TRBV5-1 and J usage is TRBJ1-5, with TRBD1 matching 8 bases. V was clipped by 3 bases and J by 4 bases; unmatched bases: 6. The CDR3 has 15 amino acids. Germline V CDR1 and CDR2: SGHRS, YFSETQ. CDR3 loop: CASSSQGDRNQPQHF. The CDR3, as DNA: TGCGCCAGCAGCTCACAGGGGGATCGGAATCAGCCCCAGCATTTT.

V gene TRBV9 combines with J gene TRBJ2-2; 10 nucleotides line up with TRBD1. The CDR3 runs to 15 residues. The germline V gene encodes CDR1 SGDLS and CDR2 YYNGEE. V lost 4 bases and J lost 7; bases outside the gene matches: 7. The CDR3 DNA reads TGTGCCAGCAGCACAGGGACAGGGGAAGGCGGGGAGCTGTTTTTT. Protein sequence: CASSTGTGEGGELFF.

The V gene is TRBV2, the J gene TRBJ2-1; D may be TRBD1 (5 bases). Germline-derived CDR1 and CDR2 are SNHLY and FYNNEI. The CDR3 sequence is 15 residues long. V was trimmed by 7 bases and J by 0 bases, leaving 13 bases between them. This CDR3 is CASKPDSFSYNEQFF. Here the CDR3 DNA reads TGTGCCAGCAAACCCGACAGTTTCTCCTACAATGAGCAGTTCTTC.

The chain carries TRBV7-6 and TRBJ1-2; D is possibly TRBD1 (6 bases). The V and J ends lost 1 base and 4 bases respectively, with 16 bases between them. CDR1 is SGHVS, CDR2 FNYEAQ, per germline. The CDR3 loop spans 16 amino acids. The CDR3 here is CASSLGSGGAGYGYTF. CDR3 bases: TGTGCCAGCAGCTTAGGATCGGGGGGCGCTGGCTATGGCTACACCTTC.

J is TRBJ2-5 and V is TRBV3-1 (or the pseudogene TRBV3-2); TRBD2 matches 9 bases. The CDR3 is made up of 15 amino acids. Trimming removed 4 bases from V and 2 bases from J; junction bases left unmatched: 5. Germline V lookup: CDR1 LGHDT, CDR2 YNNKEL (reference sequence). CDR3 DNA sequence: TGTGCCAGCAGCCCATCTAGCGGGGCACAAGAGACCCAGTACTTC. It is translated as CASSPSSGAQETQYF.

V gene TRBV30 combines with J gene TRBJ1-5; 10 positions agree with TRBD1. Germline V gives CDR1 GTSNPN, CDR2 SVGIG (reference sequence). The CDR3 consists of 13 residues. J gave up 6 bases and V 5 bases, and 4 bases lay outside the gene matches. The CDR3 protein is CAWAGQGTQPQHF. As DNA, the CDR3 is TGTGCCTGGGCGGGACAGGGGACTCAGCCCCAGCATTTT.

This clone counts as medium-sized. The chain combines TRBV2 with TRBJ2-7; 7 bases agree with TRBD1. The CDR3 runs 14 residues. With 3 bases clipped from V and 4 bases from J, the junction kept 6 bases outside the gene matches. Germline V gene data show CDR1 as SNHLY and CDR2 as FYNNEI. CDR3 amino acids: CASSDKGAKYEQYF. CDR3 sequence (DNA): TGTGCCAGCAGTGATAAGGGGGCGAAATACGAGCAGTACTTC.

This sequence joins TRBV3-1 (or the pseudogene TRBV3-2) and TRBJ1-1; D is ambiguous. V was shortened by 1 base and J by 5 bases, with 5 bases between the two germline ends. This CDR3 has 12 residues. Germline CDR1 is LGHDT and CDR2 is YNNKEL (reference sequence). The CDR3 nucleotides read TGTGCCAGCAGCCAAGTTGAGACTGAAGCTTTCTTT. Translated: CASSQVETEAFF.

The V and J genes are TRBV9 and TRBJ2-7; tentatively, D is TRBD1 (8 bases). The germline V gene has CDR1 SGDLS and CDR2 YYNGEE. Trimming took off 4 bases at V and 2 bases at J, with 19 bases between the two ends. The CDR3 totals 16 residues. The CDR3 region has the DNA TGTGCCAGCAGCCCTCAAACAGGGGGGACTACCTACGAGCAGTACTTC. This translates into CASSPQTGGTTYEQYF. The full variable domain, its missing parts supplied by reference TRBV9 and TRBJ2-7, is DSGVTQTPKHLITATGQRVTLRCSPRSGDLSVYWYQQSLDQGLQFLIQYYNGEERAKGNILERFSAQQFPDLHSELNLSSLELGDSALYFCASSPQTGGTTYEQYFGPGTRLTVT.

Points on this clone: Other nucleotide sequences in the sample specify the same CDR3. This chain connects TRBV3-1 (or the pseudogene TRBV3-2) to TRBJ1-1; a possible D gene is TRBD1 (5 bases). The V end lost 0 bases, the J end lost 10 bases, and 9 bases lay between the germline ends. Germline CDR1 reads LGHDT; CDR2 reads YNNKEL (reference sequence). The CDR3 consists of 12 residues. Here the CDR3 DNA reads TGTGCCAGCAGCCAAGATCACGGGGGAGCTTTCTTT. The encoded protein is CASSQDHGGAFF.

The chain is built from TRBV30 and TRBJ1-2; D not certain. V gave up 1 base and J gave up 2 bases, with 5 bases separating them. Per germline, CDR1 GTSNPN and CDR2 SVGIG (reference sequence). The CDR3 is 12 amino acids. The CDR3 coding sequence is TGTGCCTGGAGTGCAGTGAACTATGGCTACACCTTC. It yields the protein CAWSAVNYGYTF.